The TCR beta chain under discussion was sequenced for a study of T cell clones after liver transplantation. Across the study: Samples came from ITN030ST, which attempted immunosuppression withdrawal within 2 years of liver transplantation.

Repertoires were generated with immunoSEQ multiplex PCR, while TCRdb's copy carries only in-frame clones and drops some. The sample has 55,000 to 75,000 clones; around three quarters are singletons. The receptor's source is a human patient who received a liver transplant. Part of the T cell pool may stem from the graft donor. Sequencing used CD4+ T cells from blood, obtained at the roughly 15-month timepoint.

In DNA form, the CDR3 reads TGTGCCAGCAGCTTTACCAGGAATCAGCCCCAGCATTTT. Protein product: CASSFTRNQPQHF. The chain combines TRBV28 with TRBJ1-5; no definite D call. The germline V gene has CDR1 MDHEN and CDR2 SYDVKM. This CDR3 spans 13 amino acids. The V gene lost 6 bases and the J gene lost 4 bases, with 10 bases spanning the gap.